The following is a T cell receptor beta chain sequence with its context. The germline V and J ends were trimmed by 3 bases and 4 bases, with 13 bases remaining between them. The germline V gene encodes CDR1 LNHDA and CDR2 SQIVND (reference sequence). This CDR3 is 14 amino acids long. The sample comes from a study of T cells in Graves' hyperthyroidism and ophthalmopathy. What was amplified from RNA transcripts were TCR beta CDR3 regions. A first-round RT-PCR of the TCR CDR3 used the HTBI primer set. TCRdb processed the multiplex PCR reads anew with MiXCR; each CDR3 protein has one entry. The sample carries hundreds of thousands of distinct CDR3 sequences, roughly 14% recorded once.

This sequence originates from a middle-aged woman with Graves' ophthalmopathy. Specimen: blood. This rearrangement joins TRBV19 to TRBJ2-7, with D perhaps TRBD2 (6 bases). The CDR3 here is CASSMTASEYEQYF. Here the CDR3 DNA reads TGTGCCAGTAGTATGACGGCTAGCGAGTACGAGCAGTACTTC.